Following are 15 T cell receptor beta chains from one sample sequenced in a study of siplizumab effects on memory and regulatory T cells. Clones were sequenced by immunoSEQ multiplex PCR, and TCRdb holds only the in-frame ones, with some missing. The sample shows about 110,000 clones, about 92% of them seen only once. Sequencing input: CD4+ T cells sorted from blood. The receptors originated from a human donor in good health.

This rearrangement joins TRBV4-2 to TRBJ2-1; D possibly matches TRBD1 or TRBD2 (6 bases each). The CDR3 sequence is 24 residues long. Germline-derived CDR1 and CDR2 are LGHNA and YNFKEQ. Trimming took off 0 bases at V and 0 bases at J, with 33 bases between the two ends. The CDR3: CASSQDRTGWAARAGTSSYNEQFF. DNA for the CDR3: TGTGCCAGCAGCCAAGATCGAACAGGGTGGGCAGCGAGAGCGGGTACGAGCTCCTACAATGAGCAGTTCTTC.

The chain recombines TRBV19 with TRBJ2-3; maybe TRBD1 (6 bases). The V and J ends lost 8 bases and 2 bases respectively, with 17 bases between them. The CDR3 is 15 residues long. Per the germline V gene, CDR1 is LNHDA and CDR2 is SQIVND (reference sequence). This chain's CDR3 is CASGPRDTNTDTQYF. The CDR3 DNA reads as TGTGCCAGTGGCCCCCGGGACACGAACACAGATACGCAGTATTTT.

The rearrangement uses TRBV11-2 and TRBJ2-1; D is possibly TRBD1 (6 bases). CDR1 and CDR2 (germline): SGHAT, FQNNGV. Trimming removed 5 bases at V and 9 bases at J, with 23 bases between. CDR3 length: 16 amino acids. The CDR3 nucleotides are TGTGCCAGCAGCACCCAGGGGACACCAGGAAATAGTGAGCAGTTCTTC. Its translation is CASSTQGTPGNSEQFF.

This chain uses TRBV7-2 with TRBJ1-1; no firm D call. Trimming took off 2 bases at V and 3 bases at J, with 16 bases between the two ends. This CDR3 region has 16 residues. The germline CDR1 and CDR2 sequences are SGHTA and FQGNSA. CDR3 sequence: CASSLIVGYADTEAFF. CDR3 in DNA: TGTGCCAGCAGCTTAATAGTAGGCTATGCGGACACTGAAGCTTTCTTT.

This clone was observed a few times. The chain recombines TRBV14 with TRBJ1-1; 8 bases are shared with TRBD1. Germline loops: CDR1 SGHDN, CDR2 FVKESK. V shed 4 bases, J shed 5 bases, and the junction held 12 bases outside the gene matches. The CDR3 is 16 amino acids. This chain's CDR3 is CASSLNLGQASTEAFF. CDR3 bases: TGTGCCAGCAGCCTTAACTTGGGACAGGCAAGTACTGAAGCTTTCTTT.

The chain carries TRBV7-8 and TRBJ2-3; the match to TRBD2 covers 14 bases. With V trimmed by 5 bases and J by 6 bases, 10 bases remained unmatched. Germline V gene sequence: CDR1 SGHVS, CDR2 FQNEAQ. CDR3 length: 17 amino acids. CDR3 protein: CASSPGLAGGFVDTQYF. CDR3 bases: TGTGCCAGCAGCCCAGGACTAGCGGGGGGTTTCGTGGATACGCAGTATTTT.

This chain joins TRBV6-5 and TRBJ1-2; 9 bases are a match to TRBD1. Unmatched junction bases numbered 7, after V lost 6 bases and J lost 8 bases. CDR1 and CDR2 from the germline V gene are MNHEY and SVGAGI. The length of the CDR3 is 13 residues. The CDR3 DNA follows: TGTGCCAGCAGCCGGACAGGGGTTGGCGGCTACACCTTC. Its translation is CASSRTGVGGYTF.

The chain employs TRBV12-5 and TRBJ2-1; TRBD2 matches 7 bases. The V and J ends lost 7 bases and 2 bases, in that order; junction bases with no gene match: 5. Germline lookup yields CDR1 LGHNT and CDR2 FRNRAP. The CDR3 has 14 amino acids. The CDR3 here is CASALAAPYNEQFF. CDR3 in DNA: TGTGCTAGTGCCCTAGCGGCTCCCTACAATGAGCAGTTCTTC.

The genes are TRBV5-1 and TRBJ1-5; TRBD1 matches at 9 bases. With 4 bases clipped from V and 2 bases from J, the junction kept 4 bases outside the gene matches. Germline lookup yields CDR1 SGHRS and CDR2 YFSETQ. This CDR3 has 15 residues. The CDR3 loop is CASSEGQGGNQPQHF. The CDR3 DNA reads as TGCGCCAGCAGCGAGGGACAGGGTGGCAATCAGCCCCAGCATTTT.

The V and J genes are TRBV30 and TRBJ2-5; 12 bases match TRBD2. The CDR3 sequence is 15 residues long. V was pared by 0 bases and J by 4 bases, with 3 bases of the junction left unmatched. Germline V gene data show CDR1 as GTSNPN and CDR2 as SVGIG (reference sequence). CDR3 coding DNA: TGTGCCTGGAGTGTAACTAGCGGGGGGCTAGAGACCCAGTACTTC. Its protein product is CAWSVTSGGLETQYF. The full variable domain, completed using reference TRBV30 and TRBJ2-5, is SQTIHQWPATLVQPVGSPLSLECTVEGTSNPNLYWYRQAAGRGLQLLFYSVGIGQISSEVPQNLSASRPQDRQFILSSKKLLLSDSGFYLCAWSVTSGGLETQYFGPGTRLLVL.

The rearrangement uses TRBV6-5 and TRBJ1-1, with a possible D match to TRBD1 (5 bases). Per germline, CDR1 MNHEY and CDR2 SVGAGI. The CDR3 consists of 16 residues. Trimming took off 0 bases at V and 1 base at J, with 12 bases between the two ends. The CDR3 DNA sequence: TGTGCCAGCAGTTACTCGAGTCAGGGATGGAACACTGAAGCTTTCTTT. It specifies CASSYSSQGWNTEAFF.

The chain joins TRBV2 to TRBJ1-1, with D possibly matching TRBD1 (5 bases). Per germline, CDR1 SNHLY and CDR2 FYNNEI. V gave up 7 bases and J gave up 3 bases, with 15 bases separating them. CDR3 length: 14 amino acids. In DNA, the CDR3 is TGTGCCAGCACTAGCGAGGCGGGGGACACTGAAGCTTTCTTT. This codes for CASTSEAGDTEAFF.

This chain joins TRBV27 and TRBJ2-1; D might be TRBD2 (6 bases). The germline V and J ends were trimmed by 7 bases and 4 bases, with 8 bases remaining between them. Germline values: CDR1 MNHEY, CDR2 SMNVEV (reference sequence). The CDR3 sequence is 12 residues long. The CDR3 nucleotides read TGTGCCAGCACGGGGACTTACAATGAGCAGTTCTTC. This translates into CASTGTYNEQFF.

This chain links TRBV19 with TRBJ2-5; a possible D gene is TRBD1 (5 bases). CDR3 length equals 12 residues. Germline V gene data show CDR1 as LNHDA and CDR2 as SQIVND (reference sequence). Trimming took 4 bases from V and 5 from J, leaving 8 bases between them. The CDR3 DNA sequence: TGTGCCAGTAGTAGGGGCGCGGAGACCCAGTACTTC. This encodes CASSRGAETQYF.

This chain joins TRBV7-3 and TRBJ2-5; 10 bases match TRBD2. The CDR3 loop spans 17 amino acids. In germline, CDR1 is SGHTA, CDR2 FQGTGA. Germline trimming cut 0 bases from V and 6 bases from J; bases unmatched to any gene: 10. The CDR3 DNA sequence: TGTGCCAGCAGCTTAACGCCGGGGGCTAGCGGGAGTCAGACCCAGTACTTC. Its translation: CASSLTPGASGSQTQYF.